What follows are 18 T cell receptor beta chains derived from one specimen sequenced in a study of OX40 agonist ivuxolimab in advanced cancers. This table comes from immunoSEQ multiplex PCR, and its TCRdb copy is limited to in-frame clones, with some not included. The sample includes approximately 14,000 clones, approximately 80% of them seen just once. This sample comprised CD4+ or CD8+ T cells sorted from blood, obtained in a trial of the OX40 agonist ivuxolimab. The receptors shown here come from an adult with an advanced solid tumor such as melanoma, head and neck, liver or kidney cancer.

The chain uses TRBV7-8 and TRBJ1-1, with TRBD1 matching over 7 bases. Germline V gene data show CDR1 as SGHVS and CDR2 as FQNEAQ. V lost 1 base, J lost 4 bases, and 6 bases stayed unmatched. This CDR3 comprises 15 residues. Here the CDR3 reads CASSLGGRGITEAFF. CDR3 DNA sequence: TGTGCCAGCAGCTTAGGTGGCAGGGGGATCACTGAAGCTTTCTTT. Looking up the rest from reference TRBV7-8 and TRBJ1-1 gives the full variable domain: GAGVSQSPRYKVAKRGQDVALRCDPISGHVSLFWYQQALGQGPEFLTYFQNEAQLDKSGLPSDRFFAERPEGSVSTLKIQRTQQEDSAVYLCASSLGGRGITEAFFGQGTRLTVV.

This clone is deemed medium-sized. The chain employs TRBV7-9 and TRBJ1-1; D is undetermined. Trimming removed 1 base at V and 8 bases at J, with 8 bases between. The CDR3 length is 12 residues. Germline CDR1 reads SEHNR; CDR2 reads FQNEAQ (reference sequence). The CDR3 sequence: CASSLEKHEAFF. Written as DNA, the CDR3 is TGTGCCAGCAGCTTAGAAAAACACGAAGCTTTCTTT.

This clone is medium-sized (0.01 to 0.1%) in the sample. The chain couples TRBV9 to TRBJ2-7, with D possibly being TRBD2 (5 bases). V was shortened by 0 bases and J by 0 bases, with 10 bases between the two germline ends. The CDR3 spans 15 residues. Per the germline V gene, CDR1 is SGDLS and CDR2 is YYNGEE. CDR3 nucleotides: TGTGCCAGCAGCGTAGCTCCCAGCGGCTCCTACGAGCAGTACTTC. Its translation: CASSVAPSGSYEQYF. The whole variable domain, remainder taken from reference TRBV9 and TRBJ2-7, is DSGVTQTPKHLITATGQRVTLRCSPRSGDLSVYWYQQSLDQGLQFLIQYYNGEERAKGNILERFSAQQFPDLHSELNLSSLELGDSALYFCASSVAPSGSYEQYFGPGTRLTVT.

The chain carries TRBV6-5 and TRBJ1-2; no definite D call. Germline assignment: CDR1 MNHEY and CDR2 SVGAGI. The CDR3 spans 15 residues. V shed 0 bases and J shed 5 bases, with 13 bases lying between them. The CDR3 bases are TGTGCCAGCAGTTACTCAGGGAGCTCCTCTTATGGCTACACCTTC. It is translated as CASSYSGSSSYGYTF.

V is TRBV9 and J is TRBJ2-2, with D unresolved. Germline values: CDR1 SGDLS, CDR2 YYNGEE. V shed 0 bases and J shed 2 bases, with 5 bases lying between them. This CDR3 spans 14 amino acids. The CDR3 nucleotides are TGTGCCAGCAGCGTAGGTGGAAACACCGGGGAGCTGTTTTTT. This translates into CASSVGGNTGELFF.

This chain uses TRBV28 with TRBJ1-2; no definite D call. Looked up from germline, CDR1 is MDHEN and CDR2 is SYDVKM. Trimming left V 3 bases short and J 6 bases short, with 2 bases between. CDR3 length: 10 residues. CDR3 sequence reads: CASSFNGYTF. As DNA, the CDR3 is TGTGCCAGCAGTTTTAATGGCTACACCTTC.

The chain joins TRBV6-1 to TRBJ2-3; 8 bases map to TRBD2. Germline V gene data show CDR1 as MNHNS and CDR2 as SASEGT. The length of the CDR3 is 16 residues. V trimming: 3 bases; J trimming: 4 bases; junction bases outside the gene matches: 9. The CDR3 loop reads CASSEPPRGAADTQYF. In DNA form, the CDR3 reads TGTGCCAGCAGTGAGCCCCCGCGGGGGGCCGCAGATACGCAGTATTTT.

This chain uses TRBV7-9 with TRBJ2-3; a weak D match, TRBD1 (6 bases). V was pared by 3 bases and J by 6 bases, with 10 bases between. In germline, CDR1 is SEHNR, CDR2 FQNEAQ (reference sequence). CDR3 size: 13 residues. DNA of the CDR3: TGTGCCAGCAGCTTTGGGGGCGACGATACGCAGTATTTT. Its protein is CASSFGGDDTQYF.

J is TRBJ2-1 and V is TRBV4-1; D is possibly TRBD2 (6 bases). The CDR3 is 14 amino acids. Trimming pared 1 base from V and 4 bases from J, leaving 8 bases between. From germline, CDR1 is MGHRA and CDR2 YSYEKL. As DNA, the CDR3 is TGCGCCAGCAGCCAAGTACGGGGGTACAATGAGCAGTTCTTC. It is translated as CASSQVRGYNEQFF.

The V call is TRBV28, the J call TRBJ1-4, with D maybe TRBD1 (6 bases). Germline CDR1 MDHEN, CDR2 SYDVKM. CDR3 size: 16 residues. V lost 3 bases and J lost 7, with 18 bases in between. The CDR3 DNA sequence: TGTGCCAGCAGTTTCGTCGGGGGCGCGGTTCGTGAAAAACTGTTTTTT. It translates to CASSFVGGAVREKLFF.

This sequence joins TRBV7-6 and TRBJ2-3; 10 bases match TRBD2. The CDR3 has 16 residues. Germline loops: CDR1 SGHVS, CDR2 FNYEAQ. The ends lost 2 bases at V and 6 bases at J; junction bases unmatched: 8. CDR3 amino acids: CASSLWGTSESDTQYF. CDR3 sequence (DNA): TGTGCCAGCAGCTTATGGGGGACTAGCGAGTCCGATACGCAGTATTTT. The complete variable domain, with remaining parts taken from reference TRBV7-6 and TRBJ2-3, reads GAGVSQSPRYKVTKRGQDVALRCDPISGHVSLYWYRQALGQGPEFLTYFNYEAQQDKSGLPNDRFSAERPEGSISTLTIQRTEQRDSAMYRCASSLWGTSESDTQYFGPGTRLTVL.

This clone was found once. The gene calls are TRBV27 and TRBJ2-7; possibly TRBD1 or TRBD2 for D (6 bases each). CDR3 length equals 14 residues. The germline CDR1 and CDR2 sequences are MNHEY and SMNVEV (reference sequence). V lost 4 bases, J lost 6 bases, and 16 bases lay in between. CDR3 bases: TGTGCCAGCAGTTCGACAGGAGGGTTCTCCGAGCAGTACTTC. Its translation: CASSSTGGFSEQYF.

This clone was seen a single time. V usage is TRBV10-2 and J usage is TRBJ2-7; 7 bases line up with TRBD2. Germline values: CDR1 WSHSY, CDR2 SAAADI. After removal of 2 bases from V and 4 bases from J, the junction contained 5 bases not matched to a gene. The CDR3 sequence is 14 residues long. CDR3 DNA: TGCGCCAGCAGTGAGAGCGGGAATGGGTACGAGCAGTACTTC. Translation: CASSESGNGYEQYF.

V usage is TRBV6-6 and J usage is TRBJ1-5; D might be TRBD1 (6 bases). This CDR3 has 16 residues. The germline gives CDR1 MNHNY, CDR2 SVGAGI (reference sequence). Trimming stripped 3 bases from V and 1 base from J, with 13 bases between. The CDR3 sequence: CASSYSVDRSNQPQHF. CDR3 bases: TGTGCCAGCAGTTATAGTGTGGACAGAAGCAATCAGCCCCAGCATTTT.

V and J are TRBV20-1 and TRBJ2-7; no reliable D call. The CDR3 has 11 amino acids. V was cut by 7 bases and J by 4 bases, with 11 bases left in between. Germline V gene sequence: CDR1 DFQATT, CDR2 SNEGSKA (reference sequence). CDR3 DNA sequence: TGCAGTGGCACGGAAATGTACGAGCAGTACTTC. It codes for CSGTEMYEQYF.

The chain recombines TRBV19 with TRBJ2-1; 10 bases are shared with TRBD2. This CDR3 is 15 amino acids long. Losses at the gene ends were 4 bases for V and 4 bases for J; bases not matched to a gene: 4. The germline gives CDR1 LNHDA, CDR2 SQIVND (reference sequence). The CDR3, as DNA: TGTGCCAGTAGTACAACTAGCGGGGAATACAATGAGCAGTTCTTC. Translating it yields CASSTTSGEYNEQFF. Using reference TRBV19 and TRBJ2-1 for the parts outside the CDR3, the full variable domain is DGGITQSPKYLFRKEGQNVTLSCEQNLNHDAMYWYRQDPGQGLRLIYYSQIVNDFQKGDIAEGYSVSREKKESFPLTVTSAQKNPTAFYLCASSTTSGEYNEQFFGPGTRLTVL.

CDR3 sequence (DNA): TGTGCCAGAAGCTTTTTTATCAGTTTGTACGAGCAGTACTTC. Its translation: CARSFFISLYEQYF. This chain uses TRBV5-3 with TRBJ2-7; no firm D call. TRBV5-3 carries the ORF label, with uncertain function. CDR3 length: 14 residues. The V end lost 2 bases, the J end lost 4 bases, and 13 bases lay between the germline ends.

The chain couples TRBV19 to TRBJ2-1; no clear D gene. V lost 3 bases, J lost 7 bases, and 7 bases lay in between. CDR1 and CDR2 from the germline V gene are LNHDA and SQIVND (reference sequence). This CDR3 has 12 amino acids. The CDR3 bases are TGTGCCAGTAGTATTGAAGAAAATGAGCAGTTCTTC. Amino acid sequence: CASSIEENEQFF.